A selection of T cell receptor beta chains follows, all from one sample in a study of cytomegalovirus exposure and HLA in healthy donors. This table comes from immunoSEQ multiplex PCR, and its TCRdb copy is limited to in-frame clones, with some not included. The sample records 200,000 or so clones, around 85% being singletons. The specimen sequenced was PBMCs. These receptor sequences come from a middle-aged man in good health and CMV-seropositive. The CDR3 runs from the conserved cysteine through the conserved F or W. A D gene is named only where the DNA matches it firmly. Clone size is shown for a subset of rows, as once, few, many or a class of expanded clone.

J	size	V	D	CDR3	DNA
TRBJ1-4	NA	TRBV19	NA	CASTYSVMNEKLFF	TGTGCCAGTACCTACTCGGTAATGAATGAAAAACTGTTTTTT
TRBJ2-7	NA	TRBV4-2	TRBD2	CASSQGDSGAYEQYF	TGTGCCAGCAGCCAAGGTGATAGCGGGGCCTACGAGCAGTACTTC
TRBJ2-7	NA	TRBV30	NA	CAWGRGTYEQYF	TGTGCCTGGGGCCGGGGGACCTACGAGCAGTACTTC
TRBJ1-5	NA	TRBV18	NA	CASSPGQGGQPQHF	TGTGCCAGCTCACCGGGCCAGGGTGGTCAGCCCCAGCATTTT
TRBJ2-2	NA	TRBV10-3	NA	CAIQALSGELFF	TGTGCCATCCAAGCGTTGTCCGGGGAGCTGTTTTTT
TRBJ1-1	NA	TRBV5-6	NA	CASSFPGQNTEAFF	TGTGCCAGCAGCTTCCCGGGACAGAACACTGAAGCTTTCTTT
TRBJ2-5	once	TRBV9	TRBD2	CASSDGLAGGLRETQYF	TGTGCCAGCAGCGACGGACTAGCGGGGGGGCTGCGAGAGACCCAGTACTTC
TRBJ1-5	few	TRBV5-8	NA	CASSGGANQPQHF	TGTGCCAGCAGCGGGGGGGCCAACCAGCCCCAGCATTTT
TRBJ2-7	NA	TRBV7-9	TRBD1	CASRTGTGAPYEQYF	TGTGCCAGCAGAACCGGGACAGGGGCCCCCTACGAGCAGTACTTC
TRBJ2-5	NA	TRBV7-6	TRBD1	CASSLVGQGAKETQYF	TGTGCCAGCAGCTTAGTGGGACAGGGGGCGAAAGAGACCCAGTACTTC
TRBJ2-5	NA	TRBV27	NA	CASSPIGQYQETQYF	TGTGCCAGCAGTCCTATCGGACAGTACCAAGAGACCCAGTACTTC
TRBJ2-5	many	TRBV7-9	NA	CASSGSGQETQYF	TGTGCCAGCAGCGGTAGCGGACAAGAGACCCAGTACTTC
TRBJ2-5	NA	TRBV7-3	NA	CASSLQAGETQYF	TGTGCCAGCAGCTTACAGGCAGGGGAGACCCAGTACTTC
TRBJ1-2	once	TRBV11-2	NA	CASSLGVQGSNYGYTF	TGTGCCAGCAGCTTAGGTGTTCAGGGATCTAACTATGGCTACACCTTC
TRBJ2-5	NA	TRBV30	NA	CAWRRPGDQETQYF	TGTGCCTGGAGACGTCCGGGAGACCAAGAGACCCAGTACTTC
TRBJ2-3	NA	TRBV7-3	TRBD2	CASSFERGDGTDTQYF	TGTGCCAGCAGCTTTGAGCGGGGGGACGGCACAGATACGCAGTATTTT
TRBJ1-5	NA	TRBV19	TRBD1	CASSMDRGLFQPQHF	TGTGCCAGTAGTATGGACAGGGGGTTGTTTCAGCCCCAGCATTTT
TRBJ2-7	NA	TRBV6-1	NA	CASSRQTYEQYF	TGTGCCAGCAGTCGACAGACCTACGAGCAGTACTTC
TRBJ1-1	NA	TRBV11-1	NA	CATGWGEWNTEAFF	TGTGCCACCGGGTGGGGCGAGTGGAACACTGAAGCTTTCTTT
TRBJ2-7	NA	TRBV7-9	NA	CASSRHGQSYEQYF	TGTGCCAGCAGCCGGCACGGACAGTCCTACGAGCAGTACTTC
TRBJ2-1	NA	TRBV7-9	TRBD2	CASSSITSGPYNEQFF	TGTGCCAGCAGCTCCATTACTAGCGGGCCCTACAATGAGCAGTTCTTC
TRBJ2-2	NA	TRBV5-1	NA	CASSLKSTGELFF	TGCGCCAGCAGCTTGAAGAGCACCGGGGAGCTGTTTTTT
TRBJ2-5	NA	TRBV9	TRBD2	CASSVDSGVYQETQYF	TGTGCCAGCAGCGTAGATAGCGGGGTATACCAAGAGACCCAGTACTTC
TRBJ2-7	NA	TRBV15	TRBD1	CATSRAGTGGPPYEQYF	TGTGCCACCAGCAGAGCGGGGACAGGCGGCCCCCCCTACGAGCAGTACTTC
TRBJ1-1	NA	TRBV11-1	NA	CASSFNAGAWTEAFF	TGTGCCAGCAGCTTTAATGCGGGGGCTTGGACTGAAGCTTTCTTT
TRBJ1-3	few	TRBV5-6	NA	CASRSRLSSGNTIYF	TGTGCCAGCAGATCCAGGCTCTCCTCTGGAAACACCATATATTTT
TRBJ2-3	NA	TRBV6-5	TRBD1	CASKGGTGGTDTQYF	TGTGCCAGCAAAGGCGGGACAGGGGGCACAGATACGCAGTATTTT
TRBJ2-1	NA	TRBV7-2	NA	CASSLGTEYNEQFF	TGTGCCAGCAGCTTAGGGACAGAGTACAATGAGCAGTTCTTC
TRBJ1-2	NA	TRBV7-2	NA	CASSLVVGGGYGYTF	TGTGCCAGCAGCTTAGTAGTAGGGGGGGGCTATGGCTACACCTTC
TRBJ1-2	few	TRBV7-9	TRBD1	CSSSSQGAGGYTF	TGTTCCAGCAGCTCGCAGGGGGCTGGGGGCTACACCTTC
TRBJ2-7	NA	TRBV5-6	NA	CASSLPGRAYEQYF	TGTGCCAGCAGCTTGCCAGGCAGGGCCTACGAGCAGTACTTC
TRBJ1-3	NA	TRBV13	TRBD1	CASSMGQGAGNTIYF	TGTGCCAGCAGCATGGGACAGGGGGCTGGAAACACCATATATTTT
TRBJ2-6	NA	TRBV10-3	TRBD1	CAISDGTGAGANVLTF	TGTGCCATCAGTGATGGGACAGGGGCAGGGGCCAACGTCCTGACTTTC
TRBJ2-7	NA	TRBV7-9	NA	CASSLSGGKYEQYF	TGTGCCAGCAGCTTATCTGGGGGCAAGTACGAGCAGTACTTC
TRBJ2-7	NA	TRBV4-3	TRBD1	CASSPSGTGDEQYF	TGCGCCAGCAGCCCCTCCGGGACAGGGGACGAGCAGTACTTC
TRBJ2-7	NA	TRBV6-5	NA	CASSYSSDYEQYF	TGTGCCAGCAGTTACTCTTCAGATTACGAGCAGTACTTC
TRBJ1-2	NA	TRBV6-4	NA	CASSPVQGNGGYTF	TGTGCCAGCAGTCCCGTACAGGGAAACGGAGGCTACACCTTC
TRBJ1-5	NA	TRBV15	TRBD1	CATDRDRVRIFQPQHF	TGTGCCACCGACAGAGACAGGGTACGAATTTTTCAGCCCCAGCATTTT
TRBJ1-1	NA	TRBV27	NA	CASGTGLNTEAFF	TGTGCCAGCGGCACAGGATTGAACACTGAAGCTTTCTTT
TRBJ2-7	NA	TRBV4-3	TRBD2	CASSQEVATSGGFSYEQYF	TGCGCCAGCAGCCAAGAGGTCGCGACTAGCGGGGGTTTCTCCTACGAGCAGTACTTC